This TCR beta chain was recorded in a study of blood T cell repertoires in COVID-19. Study context: Material from acute and convalescent COVID-19 was sourced from the United States, Italy and Spain.

Only in-frame clones appear in the TCRdb table, and some are missing; sequencing was by immunoSEQ multiplex PCR. The sample holds approximately 50,000 clones, roughly 87% seen once. The germline V gene encodes CDR1 SGHTA and CDR2 FQGNSA. This CDR3 is 13 amino acids long. V lost 5 bases to trimming and J lost 4 bases, with 10 bases between them. The chain employs TRBV7-2 and TRBJ2-3; maybe TRBD2 (6 bases). The sequencing sample was made of peripheral blood. This clonotype originated in a man aged 45-65 years with active COVID-19. The DNA for the CDR3 is TGTGCCAGCAGCGTGGGGGGACCAGATACGCAGTATTTT. This translates into CASSVGGPDTQYF.